The next 21 T cell receptor beta chains were all read from a single sample in a study of blood T cell repertoires in COVID-19. Using immunoSEQ multiplex PCR, the repertoire was profiled, and TCRdb retains in-frame clones only, with some absent. The sample holds about 120,000 clones, about 83% seen once. The sequenced sample consisted of PBMCs or T cells enriched from blood (not recorded which). The receptors originated from a young woman who had recovered from COVID-19.

The CDR3 DNA follows: TGTGCCAGCAGTGCGGTGAACAAGCCCCAAGGCAATGAGCAGTTCTTC. Translating gives CASSAVNKPQGNEQFF. This chain uses TRBV5-4 with TRBJ2-1; D not resolved. The germline gives CDR1 SGHNT, CDR2 YYREEE (reference sequence). CDR3 length: 16 amino acids. V lost 5 bases to trimming and J lost 6 bases, with 21 bases between them.

V usage is TRBV3-1 (or the pseudogene TRBV3-2) and J usage is TRBJ2-3, with TRBD2 matching 8 bases. The CDR3 consists of 17 residues. The junction had 7 bases not matched to a gene; V was cut back by 0 bases and J by 2 bases. The germline CDR1 and CDR2 sequences are LGHDT and YNNKEL (reference sequence). The CDR3 DNA follows: TGTGCCAGCAGCCAAGAGTACGGACTAGCAAACACAGATACGCAGTATTTT. It yields the protein CASSQEYGLANTDTQYF.

Worth noting for this clone: Its ends do not fully match the called genes, so a read error is possible. The CDR3 sequence is CATSLRAGGLTF. The CDR3 DNA reads as TGTGCCACCTCTCTGAGGGCGGGAGGGCTCACTTTT. The rearrangement links TRBV28 to TRBJ2-3; TRBD2 matches 9 bases. The CDR3 consists of 12 residues. CDR1 MDHEN and CDR2 SYDVKM come from the germline V gene.

The rearrangement links TRBV24-1 to TRBJ2-1; TRBD2 aligns across 7 bases. Germline lookup yields CDR1 KGHDR and CDR2 SFDVKD. The CDR3 runs to 14 residues. V lost 5 bases and J lost 7; bases outside the gene matches: 7. The CDR3 reads CATSVLAEGNEQFF. In DNA, the CDR3 is TGTGCCACCAGTGTTCTAGCGGAGGGGAATGAGCAGTTCTTC.

The V call is TRBV24-1, the J call TRBJ2-5; possibly TRBD2 for D (6 bases). The CDR3 covers 12 residues. Per germline, CDR1 KGHDR and CDR2 SFDVKD. V lost 6 bases, J lost 6 bases, and 10 bases lay in between. The CDR3 DNA is TGTGCCACCAGTTTCGCGGGGAAGACCCAGTACTTC. Translated: CATSFAGKTQYF.

The chain recombines TRBV7-9 with TRBJ2-1; a weak D match, TRBD1 (6 bases). Germline V gene lookup returns CDR1 SEHNR and CDR2 FQNEAQ (reference sequence). V was cut by 6 bases and J by 2 bases, with 17 bases left in between. The CDR3 length is 16 residues. The CDR3 DNA follows: TGTGCCAGCAGGTTCACTCTAACAGGGACCTACAATGAGCAGTTCTTC. It specifies CASRFTLTGTYNEQFF. Looking up the rest from reference TRBV7-9 and TRBJ2-1 gives the full variable domain: DTGVSQNPRHKITKRGQNVTFRCDPISEHNRLYWYRQTLGQGPEFLTYFQNEAQLEKSRLLSDRFSAERPKGSFSTLEIQRTEQGDSAMYLCASRFTLTGTYNEQFFGPGTRLTVL.

CDR3 in DNA: TGTGCCAGCAGCTTAGGGGCGGGAGGCCATGAGCAGTTCTTC. Translating gives CASSLGAGGHEQFF. The chain couples TRBV7-9 to TRBJ2-1; 8 bases agree with TRBD2. The CDR3 has 14 residues. Germline assignment: CDR1 SEHNR and CDR2 FQNEAQ (reference sequence). With V trimmed by 1 base and J by 8 bases, 4 bases remained unmatched.

This rearrangement joins TRBV4-1 to TRBJ2-2; the D is unclear. The CDR3 totals 17 residues. V gave up 4 bases and J gave up 3 bases, with 18 bases separating them. The V gene's germline CDR1 is MGHRA and CDR2 YSYEKL. CDR3 DNA: TGCGCCAGCAGCCCCCTAACGCCCCTAGAGGACACCGGGGAGCTGTTTTTT. Amino acid sequence: CASSPLTPLEDTGELFF.

This chain links TRBV4-1 with TRBJ1-5, with D maybe TRBD1 (6 bases). V was shortened by 2 bases and J by 5 bases, with 25 bases between the two germline ends. Per germline, CDR1 MGHRA and CDR2 YSYEKL. The CDR3 consists of 19 residues. In DNA, the CDR3 is TGCGCCAGCAGCCAAAAGGGGGGAGGGACGGGATCTTTGCATCAGCCCCAGCATTTT. Its protein is CASSQKGGGTGSLHQPQHF.

This clone was picked up a small number of times. The chain combines TRBV9 with TRBJ2-7, with a tentative D call TRBD1 (5 bases). CDR1 and CDR2 (germline): SGDLS, YYNGEE. The CDR3 runs to 14 residues. V was pared by 0 bases and J by 7 bases, with 14 bases between. In nucleotides, the CDR3 is TGTGCCAGCAGCGTAGCGTTAGGGGCGCGAGAGCAGTACTTC. This gives the protein CASSVALGAREQYF.

This sequence joins TRBV5-1 and TRBJ2-1; D might be TRBD2 (5 bases). The V gene's germline CDR1 is SGHRS and CDR2 YFSETQ. This CDR3 has 12 amino acids. V lost 7 bases, J lost 10 bases, and 15 bases lay in between. The DNA for the CDR3 is TGCGCCAGCCGACCGGGGAAAGGGGAGCAGTTCTTC. It yields the protein CASRPGKGEQFF.

The chain has TRBV3-1 (or the pseudogene TRBV3-2) and TRBJ2-3; no firm D call. V lost 1 base, J lost 11 bases, and 7 bases lay in between. CDR1 is LGHDT, CDR2 YNNKEL, per germline (reference sequence). This CDR3 has 11 residues. In DNA, the CDR3 is TGTGCCAGCAGCCAAGGGCAGTGGCAGTATTTT. Translation: CASSQGQWQYF.

The chain uses TRBV29-1 and TRBJ1-4; 7 bases agree with TRBD1. The CDR3 is 14 amino acids. With 7 bases clipped from V and 4 bases from J, the junction kept 9 bases outside the gene matches. Germline CDR1 is SQVTM and CDR2 is ANQGSEA. The CDR3 region has the DNA TGCAGCGGGATATTGGACAGGAGTAATGAAAAACTGTTTTTT. It encodes CSGILDRSNEKLFF.

This clone was picked up one time. This chain joins TRBV4-3 and TRBJ2-7; a possible D gene is TRBD1 (5 bases). Deletions cut 2 bases from V and 3 bases from J, with 14 bases between. Looked up from germline, CDR1 is LGHNA and CDR2 is YSLEER. The CDR3 is made up of 15 amino acids. The CDR3 loop is CASSQSRGWGYEQYF. CDR3 in DNA: TGCGCCAGCAGCCAATCTAGGGGCTGGGGCTACGAGCAGTACTTC.

The J gene is TRBJ1-5, the V gene TRBV25-1; tentatively, D is TRBD1 (6 bases). V gave up 2 bases and J gave up 0 bases, with 14 bases separating them. There are 17 residues in the CDR3. Germline V gene data show CDR1 as MGHDK and CDR2 as SYGVNS. The CDR3 sequence is CASSEGQGSDSNQPQHF. The DNA of the CDR3 is TGTGCCAGCAGTGAAGGGCAGGGGTCAGATAGCAATCAGCCCCAGCATTTT. Full variable domain (remainder filled in from reference TRBV25-1 and TRBJ1-5): EADIYQTPRYLVIGTGKKITLECSQTMGHDKMYWYQQDPGMELHLIHYSYGVNSTEKGDLSSESTVSRIRTEHFPLTLESARPSHTSQYLCASSEGQGSDSNQPQHFGDGTRLSIL.

The CDR3: CASSPTGASATDTQYF. DNA of the CDR3: TGCGCCAGCAGCCCGACAGGGGCCTCGGCCACAGATACGCAGTATTTT. This chain links TRBV4-3 with TRBJ2-3; 8 bases fit TRBD1. In germline, CDR1 is LGHNA, CDR2 YSLEER. The ends lost 4 bases at V and 2 bases at J; junction bases unmatched: 8. The CDR3 extends over 16 amino acids.

As DNA, the CDR3 is TGCAGCGTCGCCATCCACGGCGGCAGGGTAGGAGAGACCCAGTACTTC. Encoded protein: CSVAIHGGRVGETQYF. This chain connects TRBV29-1 to TRBJ2-5; tentatively, D is TRBD1 (5 bases). The CDR3 is 16 amino acids. Trimming cost V 6 bases and J 4 bases, with 24 bases left between them. CDR1 and CDR2 (germline): SQVTM, ANQGSEA.

The rearrangement uses TRBV3-1 (or the pseudogene TRBV3-2) and TRBJ1-6; D not resolved. The ends were cut back, 1 base at V and 6 bases at J, with 7 bases in the middle. Germline V gene lookup returns CDR1 LGHDT and CDR2 YNNKEL (reference sequence). This CDR3 is built from 14 residues. This CDR3 reads CASSQAHLNSPLHF. The DNA of the CDR3 is TGTGCCAGCAGCCAAGCACACCTTAATTCACCCCTCCACTTT.

The V gene is TRBV21-1, the J gene TRBJ1-6; TRBD1 was called by the table and not checked on the DNA. TRBV21-1 is a recognized pseudogene. This CDR3 comprises 14 residues. The DNA for the CDR3 is TGTGCCAGCCTCAGGACAGGAGATAATTCACCCCTCCACTTT. It codes for CASLRTGDNSPLHF.

The CDR3 sequence is CASSFGFGYEQYF. The CDR3 DNA reads TGTGCCAGCAGCTTCGGGTTTGGCTACGAGCAGTACTTC. The chain recombines TRBV11-2 with TRBJ2-7; the D is unclear. Trimming shortened V by 3 bases and J by 3 bases, and 9 bases separated the two germline ends. The CDR3 runs 13 residues. CDR1 and CDR2 from the germline V gene are SGHAT and FQNNGV.

This chain joins TRBV10-3 and TRBJ2-1; 10 bases agree with TRBD2. The V segment lost 7 bases and the J segment 10 bases; nucleotides outside the gene matches: 10. From germline, CDR1 is ENHRY and CDR2 SYGVKD. There are 14 residues in the CDR3. The DNA for the CDR3 is TGTGCCATCATGAATGGGCTAGCGGGAGACGAGCAGTTCTTC. This gives the protein CAIMNGLAGDEQFF.